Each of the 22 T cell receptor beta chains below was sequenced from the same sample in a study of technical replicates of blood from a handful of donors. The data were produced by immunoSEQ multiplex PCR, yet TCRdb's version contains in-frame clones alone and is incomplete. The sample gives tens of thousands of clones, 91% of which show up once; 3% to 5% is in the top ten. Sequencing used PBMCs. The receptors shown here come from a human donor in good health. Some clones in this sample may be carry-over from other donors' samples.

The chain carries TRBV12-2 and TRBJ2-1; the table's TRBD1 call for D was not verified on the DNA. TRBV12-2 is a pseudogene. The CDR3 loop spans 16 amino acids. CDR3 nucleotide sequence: TGTGCAAGTCGGTACGCCGGGACAGGTTCTATTCATGAGCAGTTCTTC. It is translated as CASRYAGTGSIHEQFF.

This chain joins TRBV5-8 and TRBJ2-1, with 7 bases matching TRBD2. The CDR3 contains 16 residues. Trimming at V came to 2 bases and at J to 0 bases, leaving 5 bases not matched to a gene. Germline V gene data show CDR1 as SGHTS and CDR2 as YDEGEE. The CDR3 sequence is CASSFERGSSYNEQFF. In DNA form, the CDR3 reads TGTGCCAGCAGCTTTGAACGCGGGAGCTCCTACAATGAGCAGTTCTTC.

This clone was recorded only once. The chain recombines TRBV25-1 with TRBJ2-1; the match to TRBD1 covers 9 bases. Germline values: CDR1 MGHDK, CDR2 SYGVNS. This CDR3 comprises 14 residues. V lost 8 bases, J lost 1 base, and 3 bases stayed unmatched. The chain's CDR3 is CASWDRASYNEQFF. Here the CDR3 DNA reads TGTGCCAGCTGGGACAGGGCGTCCTACAATGAGCAGTTCTTC. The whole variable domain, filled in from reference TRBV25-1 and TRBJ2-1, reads EADIYQTPRYLVIGTGKKITLECSQTMGHDKMYWYQQDPGMELHLIHYSYGVNSTEKGDLSSESTVSRIRTEHFPLTLESARPSHTSQYLCASWDRASYNEQFFGPGTRLTVL.

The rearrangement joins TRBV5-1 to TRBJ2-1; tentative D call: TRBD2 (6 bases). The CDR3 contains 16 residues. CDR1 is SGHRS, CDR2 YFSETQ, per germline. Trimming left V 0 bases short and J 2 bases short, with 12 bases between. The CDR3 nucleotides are TGCGCCAGCAGCTTGGTTGAGGGAGGAGCCTACAATGAGCAGTTCTTC. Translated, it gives CASSLVEGGAYNEQFF. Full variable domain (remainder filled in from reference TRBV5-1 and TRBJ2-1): KAGVTQTPRYLIKTRGQQVTLSCSPISGHRSVSWYQQTPGQGLQFLFEYFSETQRNKGNFPGRFSGRQFSNSRSEMNVSTLELGDSALYLCASSLVEGGAYNEQFFGPGTRLTVL.

CDR3 region: CASSTTGTEWELFF. For the CDR3, the DNA is TGCGCCAGCAGCACGACCGGGACAGAATGGGAGCTGTTTTTT. The genes are TRBV5-1 and TRBJ2-2; 7 nucleotides match TRBD1. The V segment lost 4 bases and the J segment 9 bases; nucleotides outside the gene matches: 9. The CDR3 length is 14 residues. In germline, CDR1 is SGHRS, CDR2 YFSETQ. Looking up the rest from reference TRBV5-1 and TRBJ2-2 gives the full variable domain: KAGVTQTPRYLIKTRGQQVTLSCSPISGHRSVSWYQQTPGQGLQFLFEYFSETQRNKGNFPGRFSGRQFSNSRSEMNVSTLELGDSALYLCASSTTGTEWELFFGEGSRLTVL.

CDR3 sequence: CASSSRGGAGEALHF. As DNA, the CDR3 is TGCGCCAGCAGCTCCCGAGGGGGGGCGGGAGAGGCCCTCCACTTT. The rearrangement uses TRBV5-1 and TRBJ1-6; D possibly corresponds to TRBD1 (6 bases). Germline CDR1 reads SGHRS; CDR2 reads YFSETQ. Trimming removed 3 bases from V and 14 bases from J, with 21 bases in between. The length of the CDR3 is 15 residues.

This CDR3 is CASSRLTVGTQYF. The CDR3 DNA sequence: TGTGCCAGCAGCCGCTTGACAGTGGGGACCCAGTACTTC. V is TRBV7-9 and J is TRBJ2-5, with D possibly matching TRBD1 (5 bases). The V gene lost 5 bases and the J gene lost 7 bases, with 14 bases spanning the gap. Germline V lookup: CDR1 SEHNR, CDR2 FQNEAQ (reference sequence). The CDR3 totals 13 residues.

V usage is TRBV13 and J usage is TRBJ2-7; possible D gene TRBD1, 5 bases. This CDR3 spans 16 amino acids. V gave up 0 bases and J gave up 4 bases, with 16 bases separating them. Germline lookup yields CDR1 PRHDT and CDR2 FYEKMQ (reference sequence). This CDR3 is CASSLGLVLGAYEQYF. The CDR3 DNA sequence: TGTGCCAGCAGCTTAGGCCTCGTATTAGGGGCTTACGAGCAGTACTTC.

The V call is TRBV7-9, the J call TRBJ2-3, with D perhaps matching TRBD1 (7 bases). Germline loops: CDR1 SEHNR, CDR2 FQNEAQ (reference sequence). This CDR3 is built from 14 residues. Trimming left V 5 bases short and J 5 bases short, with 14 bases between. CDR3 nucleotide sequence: TGTGCCAGCAGCCCGGAGGGGGCAATAGATACGCAGTATTTT. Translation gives CASSPEGAIDTQYF.

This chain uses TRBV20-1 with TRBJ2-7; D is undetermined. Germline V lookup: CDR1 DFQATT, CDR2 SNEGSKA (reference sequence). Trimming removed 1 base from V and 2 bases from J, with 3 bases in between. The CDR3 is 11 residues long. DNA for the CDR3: TGCAGTGCTAGAGGAGCCTACGAGCAGTACTTC. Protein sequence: CSARGAYEQYF.

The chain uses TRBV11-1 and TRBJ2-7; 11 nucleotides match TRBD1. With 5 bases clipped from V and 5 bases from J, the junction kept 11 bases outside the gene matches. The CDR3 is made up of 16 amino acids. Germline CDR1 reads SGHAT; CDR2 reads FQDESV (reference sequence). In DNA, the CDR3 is TGTGCCAGCAGCAAAAGTACTGGACAGGGGGCGAACGAGCAGTACTTC. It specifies CASSKSTGQGANEQYF.

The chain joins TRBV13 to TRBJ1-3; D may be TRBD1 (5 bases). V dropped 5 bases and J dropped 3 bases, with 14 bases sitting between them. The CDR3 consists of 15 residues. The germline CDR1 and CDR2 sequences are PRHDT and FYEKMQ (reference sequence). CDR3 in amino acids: CASSLDSLVGNTIYF. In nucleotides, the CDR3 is TGTGCCAGCAGCCTCGACAGCTTAGTTGGAAACACCATATATTTT.

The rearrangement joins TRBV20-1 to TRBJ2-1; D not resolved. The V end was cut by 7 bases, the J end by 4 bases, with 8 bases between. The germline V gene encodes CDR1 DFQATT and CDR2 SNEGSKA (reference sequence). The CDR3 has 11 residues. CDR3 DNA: TGCAGTGGAGACAAATACAATGAGCAGTTCTTC. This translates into CSGDKYNEQFF.

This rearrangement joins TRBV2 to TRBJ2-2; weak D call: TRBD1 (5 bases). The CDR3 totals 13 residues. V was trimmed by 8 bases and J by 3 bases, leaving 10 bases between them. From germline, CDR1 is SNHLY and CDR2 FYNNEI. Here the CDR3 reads CASSGWDTGELFF. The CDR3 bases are TGTGCCAGCTCAGGGTGGGACACCGGGGAGCTGTTTTTT.

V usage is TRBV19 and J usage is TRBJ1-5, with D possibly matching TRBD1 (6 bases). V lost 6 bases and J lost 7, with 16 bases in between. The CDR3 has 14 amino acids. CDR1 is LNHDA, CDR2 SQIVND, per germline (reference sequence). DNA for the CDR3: TGTGCCAGTAGATTCCGGGACAACCTCCAGCCCCAGCATTTT. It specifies CASRFRDNLQPQHF. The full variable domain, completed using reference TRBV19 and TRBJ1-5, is DGGITQSPKYLFRKEGQNVTLSCEQNLNHDAMYWYRQDPGQGLRLIYYSQIVNDFQKGDIAEGYSVSREKKESFPLTVTSAQKNPTAFYLCASRFRDNLQPQHFGDGTRLSIL.

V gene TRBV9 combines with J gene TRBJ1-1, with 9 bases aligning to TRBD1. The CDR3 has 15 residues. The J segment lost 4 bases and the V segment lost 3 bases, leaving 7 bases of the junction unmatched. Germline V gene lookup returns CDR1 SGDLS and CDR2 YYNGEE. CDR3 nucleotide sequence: TGTGCCAGCAGCGGCCGACAGGGGGGTGGCACTGAAGCTTTCTTT. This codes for CASSGRQGGGTEAFF.

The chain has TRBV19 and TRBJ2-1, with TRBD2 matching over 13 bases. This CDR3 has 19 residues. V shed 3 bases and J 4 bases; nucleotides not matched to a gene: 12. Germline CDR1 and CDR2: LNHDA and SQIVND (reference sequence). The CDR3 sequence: CASSILPRTSGSPYNEQFF. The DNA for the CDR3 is TGTGCCAGTAGTATTCTCCCAAGGACTAGCGGGAGTCCATACAATGAGCAGTTCTTC. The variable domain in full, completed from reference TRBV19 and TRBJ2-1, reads DGGITQSPKYLFRKEGQNVTLSCEQNLNHDAMYWYRQDPGQGLRLIYYSQIVNDFQKGDIAEGYSVSREKKESFPLTVTSAQKNPTAFYLCASSILPRTSGSPYNEQFFGPGTRLTVL.

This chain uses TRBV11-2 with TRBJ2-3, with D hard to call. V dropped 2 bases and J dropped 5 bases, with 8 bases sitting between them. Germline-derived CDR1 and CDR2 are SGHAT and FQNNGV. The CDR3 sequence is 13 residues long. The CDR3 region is CASSLTSLDTQYF. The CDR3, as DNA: TGTGCCAGCAGCTTAACTTCACTAGATACGCAGTATTTT.

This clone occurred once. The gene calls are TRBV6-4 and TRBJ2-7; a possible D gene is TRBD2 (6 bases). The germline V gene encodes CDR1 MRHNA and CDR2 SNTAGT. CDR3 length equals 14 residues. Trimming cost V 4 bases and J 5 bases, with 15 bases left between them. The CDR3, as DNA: TGTGCCAGCAGTGCCGAGCGGCGGGACGACGAGCAGTACTTC. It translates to CASSAERRDDEQYF.

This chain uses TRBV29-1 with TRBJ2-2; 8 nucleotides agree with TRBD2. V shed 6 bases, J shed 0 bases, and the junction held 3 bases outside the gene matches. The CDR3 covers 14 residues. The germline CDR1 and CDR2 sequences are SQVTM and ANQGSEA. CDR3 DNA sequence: TGCAGCGTCCGGGGGGGGACGAACACCGGGGAGCTGTTTTTT. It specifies CSVRGGTNTGELFF.

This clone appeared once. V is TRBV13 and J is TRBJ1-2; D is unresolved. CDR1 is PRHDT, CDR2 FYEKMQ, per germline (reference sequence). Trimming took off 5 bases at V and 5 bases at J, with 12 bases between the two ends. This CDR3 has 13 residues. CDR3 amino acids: CASSPPLKYGYTF. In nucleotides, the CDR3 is TGTGCCAGCAGCCCACCACTCAAATATGGCTACACCTTC.

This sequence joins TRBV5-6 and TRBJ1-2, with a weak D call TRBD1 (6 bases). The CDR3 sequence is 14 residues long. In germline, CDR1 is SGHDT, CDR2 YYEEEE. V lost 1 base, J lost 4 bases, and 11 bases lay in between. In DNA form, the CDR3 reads TGTGCCAGCAGCTTGAAAGGGGACACCTATGGCTACACCTTC. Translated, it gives CASSLKGDTYGYTF.